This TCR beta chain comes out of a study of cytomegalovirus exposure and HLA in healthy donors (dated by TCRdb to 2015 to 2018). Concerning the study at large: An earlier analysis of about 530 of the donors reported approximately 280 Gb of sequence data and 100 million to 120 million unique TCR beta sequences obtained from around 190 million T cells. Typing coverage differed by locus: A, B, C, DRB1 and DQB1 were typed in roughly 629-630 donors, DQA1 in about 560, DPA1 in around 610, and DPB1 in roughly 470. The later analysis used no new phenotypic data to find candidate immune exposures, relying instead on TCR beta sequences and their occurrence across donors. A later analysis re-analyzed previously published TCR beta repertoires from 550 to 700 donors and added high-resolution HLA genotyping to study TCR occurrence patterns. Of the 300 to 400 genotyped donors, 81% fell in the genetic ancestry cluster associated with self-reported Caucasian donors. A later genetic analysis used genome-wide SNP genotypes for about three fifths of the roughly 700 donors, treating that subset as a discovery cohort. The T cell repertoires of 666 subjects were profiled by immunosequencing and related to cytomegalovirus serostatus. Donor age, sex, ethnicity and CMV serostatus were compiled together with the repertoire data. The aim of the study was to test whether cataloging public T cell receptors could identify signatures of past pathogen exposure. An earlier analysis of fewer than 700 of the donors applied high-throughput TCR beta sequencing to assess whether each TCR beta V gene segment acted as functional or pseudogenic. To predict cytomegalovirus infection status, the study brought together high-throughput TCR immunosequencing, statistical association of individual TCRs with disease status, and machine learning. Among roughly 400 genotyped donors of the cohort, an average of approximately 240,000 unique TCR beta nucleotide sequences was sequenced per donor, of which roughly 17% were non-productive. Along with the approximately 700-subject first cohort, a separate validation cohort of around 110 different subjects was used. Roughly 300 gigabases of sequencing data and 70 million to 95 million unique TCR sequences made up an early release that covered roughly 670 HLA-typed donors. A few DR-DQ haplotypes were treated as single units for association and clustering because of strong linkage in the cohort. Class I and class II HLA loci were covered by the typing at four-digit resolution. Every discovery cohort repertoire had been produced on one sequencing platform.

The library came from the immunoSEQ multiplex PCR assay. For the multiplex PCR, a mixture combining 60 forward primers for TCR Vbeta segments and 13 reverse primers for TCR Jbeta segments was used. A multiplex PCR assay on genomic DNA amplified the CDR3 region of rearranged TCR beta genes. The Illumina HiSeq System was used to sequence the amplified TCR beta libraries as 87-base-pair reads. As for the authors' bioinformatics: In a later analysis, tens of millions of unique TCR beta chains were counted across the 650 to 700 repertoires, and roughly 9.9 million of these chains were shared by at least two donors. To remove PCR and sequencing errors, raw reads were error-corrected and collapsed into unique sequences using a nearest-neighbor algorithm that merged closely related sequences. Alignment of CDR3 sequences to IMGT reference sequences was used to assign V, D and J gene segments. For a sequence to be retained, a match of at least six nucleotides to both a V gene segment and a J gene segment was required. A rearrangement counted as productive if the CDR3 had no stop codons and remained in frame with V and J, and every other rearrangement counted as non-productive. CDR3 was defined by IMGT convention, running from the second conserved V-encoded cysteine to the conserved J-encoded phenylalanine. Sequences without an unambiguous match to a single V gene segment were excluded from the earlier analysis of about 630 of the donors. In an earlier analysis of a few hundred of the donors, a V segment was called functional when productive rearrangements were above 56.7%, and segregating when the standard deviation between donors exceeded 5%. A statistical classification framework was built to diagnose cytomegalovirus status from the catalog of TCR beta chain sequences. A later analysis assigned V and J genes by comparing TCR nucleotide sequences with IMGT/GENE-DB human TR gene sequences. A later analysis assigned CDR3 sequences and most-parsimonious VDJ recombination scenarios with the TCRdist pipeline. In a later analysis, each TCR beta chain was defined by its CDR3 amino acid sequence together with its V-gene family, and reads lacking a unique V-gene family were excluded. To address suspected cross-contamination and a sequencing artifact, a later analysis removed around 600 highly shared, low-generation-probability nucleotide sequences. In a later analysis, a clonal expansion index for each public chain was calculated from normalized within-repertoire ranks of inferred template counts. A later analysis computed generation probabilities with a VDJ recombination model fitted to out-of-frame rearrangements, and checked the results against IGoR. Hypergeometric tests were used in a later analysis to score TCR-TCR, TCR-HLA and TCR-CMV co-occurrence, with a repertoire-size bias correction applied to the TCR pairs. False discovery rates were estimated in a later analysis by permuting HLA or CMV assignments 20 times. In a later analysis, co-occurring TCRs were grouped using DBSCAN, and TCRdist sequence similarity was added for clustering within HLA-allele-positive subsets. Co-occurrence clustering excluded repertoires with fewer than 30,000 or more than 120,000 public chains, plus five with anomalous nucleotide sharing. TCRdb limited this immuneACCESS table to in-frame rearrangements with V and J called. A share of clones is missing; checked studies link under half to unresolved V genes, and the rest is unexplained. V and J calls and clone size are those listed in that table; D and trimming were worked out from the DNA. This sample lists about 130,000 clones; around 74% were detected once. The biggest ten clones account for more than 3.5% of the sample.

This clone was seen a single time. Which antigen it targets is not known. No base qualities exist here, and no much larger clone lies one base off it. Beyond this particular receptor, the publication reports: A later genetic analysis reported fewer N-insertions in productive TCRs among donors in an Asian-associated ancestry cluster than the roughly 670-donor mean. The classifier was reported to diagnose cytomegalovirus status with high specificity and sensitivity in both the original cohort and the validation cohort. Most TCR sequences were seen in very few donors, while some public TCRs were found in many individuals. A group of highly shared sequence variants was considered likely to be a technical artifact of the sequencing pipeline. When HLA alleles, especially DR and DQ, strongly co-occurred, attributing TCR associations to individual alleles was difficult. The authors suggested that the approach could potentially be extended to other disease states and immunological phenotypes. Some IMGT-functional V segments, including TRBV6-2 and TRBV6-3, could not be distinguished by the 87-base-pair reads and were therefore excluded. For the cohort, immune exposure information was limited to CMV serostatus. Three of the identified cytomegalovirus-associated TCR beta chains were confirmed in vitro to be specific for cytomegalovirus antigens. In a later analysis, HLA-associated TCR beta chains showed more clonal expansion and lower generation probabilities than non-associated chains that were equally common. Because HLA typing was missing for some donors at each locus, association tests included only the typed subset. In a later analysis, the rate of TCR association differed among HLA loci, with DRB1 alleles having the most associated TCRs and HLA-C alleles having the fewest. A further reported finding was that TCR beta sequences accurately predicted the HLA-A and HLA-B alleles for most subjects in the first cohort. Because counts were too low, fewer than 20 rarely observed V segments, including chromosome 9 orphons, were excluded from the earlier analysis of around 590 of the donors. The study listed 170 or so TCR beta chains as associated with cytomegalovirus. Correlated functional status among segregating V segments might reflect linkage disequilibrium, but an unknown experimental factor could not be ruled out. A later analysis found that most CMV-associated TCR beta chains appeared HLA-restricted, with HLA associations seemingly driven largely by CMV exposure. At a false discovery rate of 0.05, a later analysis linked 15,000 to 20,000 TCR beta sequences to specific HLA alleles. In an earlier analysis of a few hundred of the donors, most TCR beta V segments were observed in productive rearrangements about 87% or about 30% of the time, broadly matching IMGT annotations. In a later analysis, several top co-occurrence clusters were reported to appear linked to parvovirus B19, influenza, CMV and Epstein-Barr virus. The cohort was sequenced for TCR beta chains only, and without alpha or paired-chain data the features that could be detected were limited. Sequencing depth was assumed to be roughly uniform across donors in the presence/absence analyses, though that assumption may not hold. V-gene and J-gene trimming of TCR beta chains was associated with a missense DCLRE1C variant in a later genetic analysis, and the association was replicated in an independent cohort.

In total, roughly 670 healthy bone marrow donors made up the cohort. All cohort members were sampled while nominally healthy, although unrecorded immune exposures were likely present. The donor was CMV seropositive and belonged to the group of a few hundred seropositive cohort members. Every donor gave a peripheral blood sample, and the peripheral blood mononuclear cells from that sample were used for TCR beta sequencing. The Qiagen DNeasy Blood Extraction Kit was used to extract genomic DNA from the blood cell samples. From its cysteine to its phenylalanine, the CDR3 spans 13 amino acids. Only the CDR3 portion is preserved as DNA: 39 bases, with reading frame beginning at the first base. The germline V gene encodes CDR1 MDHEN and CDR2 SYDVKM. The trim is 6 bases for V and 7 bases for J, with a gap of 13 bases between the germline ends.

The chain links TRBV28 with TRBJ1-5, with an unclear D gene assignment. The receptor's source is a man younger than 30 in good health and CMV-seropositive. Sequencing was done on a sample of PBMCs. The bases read TGTGCCAGCAGCCGCGGGCGTAGACAGCCCCAGCATTTT. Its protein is CASSRGRRQPQHF.